Presented here are 20 T cell receptor beta chains from one specimen sequenced in a study of T cells in Graves' hyperthyroidism and ophthalmopathy. Amplified TCR beta CDR3 regions derived from RNA transcripts. First-round RT-PCR with HTBI primers amplified the TCR CDR3 region. TCRdb fed the multiplex PCR reads into MiXCR, producing one record per CDR3 protein. The sample carries about 570,000 distinct CDR3 sequences, more than 45% recorded once. The source material was peripheral blood or thyroid tissue (not recorded which). The receptors stem from an adult woman with Graves' disease, either hyperthyroidism or ophthalmopathy (not recorded which).

The chain has TRBV7-4 and TRBJ2-5; 10 nucleotides align to TRBD1. The junction had 11 bases not matched to a gene; V was cut back by 4 bases and J by 9 bases. Germline CDR1 and CDR2: SGHVT and SQSDAQ. The CDR3 consists of 15 residues. CDR3 residues: CASSYGTGVVQPQYF. The CDR3, as DNA: TGTGCCAGCAGCTACGGGACAGGGGTGGTTCAGCCCCAGTACTTC.

This clonotype was seen repeatedly, ten times or more. The rearrangement joins TRBV2 to TRBJ2-7; 11 positions agree with TRBD2. CDR3 length: 17 amino acids. Germline V lookup: CDR1 SNHLY, CDR2 FYNNEI. The V segment lost 7 bases and the J segment 0 bases; nucleotides outside the gene matches: 11. The CDR3 DNA reads as TGTGCCAGCATATTGCGACTAGCGGGAACTAGCTCCTACGAGCAGTACTTC. It is translated as CASILRLAGTSSYEQYF.

The chain recombines TRBV25-1 with TRBJ1-2; D is undetermined. V was shortened by 6 bases and J by 7 bases, with 12 bases between the two germline ends. The CDR3 length is 12 residues. CDR1 and CDR2 from the germline V gene are MGHDK and SYGVNS. CDR3 sequence: CASSVGFGGYTF. The DNA of the CDR3 is TGTGCCAGCAGCGTAGGGTTTGGTGGCTACACCTTC.

The chain employs TRBV7-4 and TRBJ2-7; 8 nucleotides line up with TRBD2. With 4 bases clipped from V and 6 bases from J, the junction kept 14 bases outside the gene matches. Looked up from germline, CDR1 is SGHVT and CDR2 is SQSDAQ. The CDR3 sequence is 16 residues long. The CDR3 sequence is CASSSAASGSPSEQYF. CDR3 in DNA: TGTGCCAGCAGCTCCGCCGCTAGCGGGTCCCCTAGCGAGCAGTACTTC. The whole variable domain, filled in from reference TRBV7-4 and TRBJ2-7, reads GAGVSQSPRYKVAKRGRDVALRCDSISGHVTLYWYRQTLGQGSEVLTYSQSDAQRDKSGRPSGRFSAERPERSVSTLKIQRTEQGDSAVYLCASSSAASGSPSEQYFGPGTRLTVT.

The CDR3 protein is CASSVEQAQHF. CDR3 nucleotides: TGTGCCAGCAGTGTTGAACAGGCCCAGCATTTT. The J gene is TRBJ1-5, the V gene TRBV2, with a possible D match to TRBD1 (5 bases). Germline V gene lookup returns CDR1 SNHLY and CDR2 FYNNEI. The V gene lost 4 bases and the J gene lost 11 bases, with 9 bases spanning the gap. There are 11 residues in the CDR3.

This clonotype has just a few counts. The chain carries TRBV20-1 and TRBJ1-6; D not certain. Per the germline V gene, CDR1 is DFQATT and CDR2 is SNEGSKA (reference sequence). Trimming removed 3 bases from V and 7 bases from J, with 13 bases in between. This CDR3 has 14 residues. Here the CDR3 DNA reads TGCAGTGCTAGGAAGGGCGTAGTAAATTCACCCCTCCACTTT. Protein product: CSARKGVVNSPLHF.

Only one count was recorded for this clonotype. The chain couples TRBV11-2 to TRBJ1-1, with D perhaps matching TRBD1 (6 bases). The germline V gene has CDR1 SGHAT and CDR2 FQNNGV. This CDR3 region has 12 residues. Deletions cut 6 bases from V and 7 bases from J, with 12 bases between. This chain's CDR3 is CASRGGGIEAFF. The CDR3 DNA reads as TGTGCCAGCAGGGGCGGGGGCATTGAAGCTTTCTTT.

The chain joins TRBV24-1 to TRBJ2-5, with 9 positions matching TRBD1. V was pared by 4 bases and J by 4 bases, with 9 bases of the junction left unmatched. Germline CDR1 KGHDR, CDR2 SFDVKD. The CDR3 sequence is 16 residues long. For the CDR3, the DNA is TGTGCCACCAGTGAGCAACTCGGGACAGGGCTAGAGACCCAGTACTTC. Translation: CATSEQLGTGLETQYF.

V and J are TRBV7-9 and TRBJ1-3; 7 bases map to TRBD1. The CDR3 consists of 16 residues. Germline CDR1 and CDR2: SEHNR and FQNEAQ (reference sequence). The trim removed 4 bases at V and 2 bases at J, leaving 8 bases unmatched. The CDR3 loop reads CASSWGRGPTGNTIYF. In DNA, the CDR3 is TGTGCCAGCAGCTGGGGTAGGGGGCCGACTGGAAACACCATATATTTT. Looking up the rest from reference TRBV7-9 and TRBJ1-3 gives the full variable domain: DTGVSQNPRHKITKRGQNVTFRCDPISEHNRLYWYRQTLGQGPEFLTYFQNEAQLEKSRLLSDRFSAERPKGSFSTLEIQRTEQGDSAMYLCASSWGRGPTGNTIYFGEGSWLTVV.

This clonotype was recorded many times. The chain links TRBV5-1 to TRBJ1-2; 8 nucleotides match TRBD1. This CDR3 has 14 amino acids. CDR1 is SGHRS and CDR2 is YFSETQ in the germline V gene. The ends lost 5 bases at V and 3 bases at J; junction bases unmatched: 6. The CDR3, as DNA: TGCGCCAGCAGACCAGGGGGCGATGACTATGGCTACACCTTC. This codes for CASRPGGDDYGYTF.

In its sample, this clonotype was seen many times. This chain connects TRBV9 to TRBJ2-7; 12 bases agree with TRBD2. Germline V CDR1 and CDR2: SGDLS, YYNGEE. V lost 3 bases to trimming and J lost 4 bases; unmatched junction nucleotides: 5. This CDR3 is 15 amino acids long. The CDR3 protein is CASSGSSGRAYEQYF. For the CDR3, the DNA is TGTGCCAGCAGCGGCTCTAGCGGGAGGGCTTACGAGCAGTACTTC.

This clonotype was counted ten times or more. The chain joins TRBV6-5 to TRBJ1-4, with 9 bases matching TRBD1. V was clipped by 3 bases and J by 8 bases; unmatched bases: 7. Germline lookup yields CDR1 MNHEY and CDR2 SVGAGI. This CDR3 contains 15 residues. CDR3 sequence reads: CASSYEQGAGEKLFF. CDR3 in DNA: TGTGCCAGCAGTTATGAACAGGGGGCAGGGGAAAAACTGTTTTTT.

This clonotype was detected ten times or more. This chain connects TRBV6-5 to TRBJ1-2; TRBD1 might be the D (5 bases). The germline V gene has CDR1 MNHEY and CDR2 SVGAGI. Deletions cut 6 bases from V and 3 bases from J, with 17 bases between. There are 15 residues in the CDR3. Here the CDR3 reads CASSPAGGSDYGYTF. The CDR3 nucleotides are TGTGCCAGCAGCCCGGCGGGGGGGTCGGACTATGGCTACACCTTC.

J is TRBJ1-5 and V is TRBV7-8; TRBD1 matches at 8 bases. The CDR3 loop spans 14 amino acids. After removal of 6 bases from V and 4 bases from J, the junction contained 5 bases not matched to a gene. Per the germline V gene, CDR1 is SGHVS and CDR2 is FQNEAQ. CDR3 sequence reads: CASSGTGWNQPQHF. CDR3 bases: TGTGCCAGCAGTGGGACAGGCTGGAATCAGCCCCAGCATTTT.

This clonotype was seen at least ten times. The J gene is TRBJ2-5, the V gene TRBV28, with 8 nucleotides matching TRBD1. V lost 5 bases and J lost 5; bases outside the gene matches: 10. CDR3 size: 15 residues. Germline values: CDR1 MDHEN, CDR2 SYDVKM. CDR3 sequence (DNA): TGTGCCAGCAGTGTCTCCGGGACAGGCTACGAGACCCAGTACTTC. Its translation: CASSVSGTGYETQYF.

This sequence joins TRBV7-6 and TRBJ2-5; possible D gene TRBD1, 5 bases. Germline CDR1 and CDR2: SGHVS and FNYEAQ. This CDR3 has 13 amino acids. The V gene lost 3 bases and the J gene lost 5 bases, with 10 bases spanning the gap. The CDR3 here is CASSFGASETQYF. The CDR3 DNA follows: TGTGCCAGCAGCTTTGGGGCGTCCGAGACCCAGTACTTC.

V and J are TRBV29-1 and TRBJ2-7, with a possible D match to TRBD1 (6 bases). CDR1 is SQVTM and CDR2 is ANQGSEA in the germline V gene. V was pared by 6 bases and J by 0 bases, with 21 bases between. CDR3 length equals 16 residues. CDR3 DNA sequence: TGCAGCGTAAGTAGGGATCACCGGGACAACTCCTACGAGCAGTACTTC. Protein product: CSVSRDHRDNSYEQYF.

This clonotype has just one count. The junction shows a germline mismatch at one end, possibly a read error. The V call is TRBV13, the J call TRBJ1-4, with no clear D. The CDR3 length is 15 residues. CDR1 PRHDT and CDR2 FYEKMQ come from the germline V gene (reference sequence). CDR3 DNA sequence: TGCGCCAGCAGCCAAGCAAAGGGCGCTAATGAAAAACTGTTTTTT. It translates to CASSQAKGANEKLFF.

This clonotype was seen more than once but under ten times. The J gene is TRBJ1-1, the V gene TRBV15; 7 positions agree with TRBD1. The CDR3 sequence is 14 residues long. Trimming at V came to 5 bases and at J to 6 bases, leaving 9 bases not matched to a gene. Germline assignment: CDR1 LNHNV and CDR2 YYDKDF (reference sequence). CDR3 in amino acids: CATSPRQGRSEAFF. The CDR3 nucleotides are TGTGCCACCAGCCCCCGACAGGGACGGTCTGAAGCTTTCTTT.

This clonotype has ten or more counts. The CDR3 DNA reads TGTGCCAGCAGTGACTCGACGGGGTCAGGGGCCAACGTCCTGACTTTC. Protein sequence: CASSDSTGSGANVLTF. The chain has TRBV6-4 and TRBJ2-6, with a weak D call TRBD2 (5 bases). Trimming shortened V by 0 bases and J by 4 bases, and 10 bases separated the two germline ends. From germline, CDR1 is MRHNA and CDR2 SNTAGT. The length of the CDR3 is 16 residues.